This T cell receptor (beta chain) was recorded in a study of T cell clones after liver transplantation. Study-wide context: A pre-transplant mixed lymphocyte reaction with TCRbeta sequencing defined graft-donor-reactive clones followed in post-transplant blood. Graft-donor-reactive sequences were compared with third-party-reactive TCRbeta sequences from pre-transplant mixed lymphocyte reactions.

Turning to this clone: Its specificity is unknown.

TCRdb's table, derived via immunoSEQ multiplex PCR, lists solely in-frame clones and lacks some. The table lists 55,000 to 75,000 clones, approximately 92% of them singletons. The study, taken as a whole, reports: A larger donor-reactive than third-party decline suggested partial antigen-specific deletion. Low donor cell numbers restricted donor-reactive repertoire measurement in a couple of subjects.

This CDR3 is 15 amino acids long. CDR1 is ENHRY, CDR2 SYGVKD, per germline. The sample here was CD4+ T cells from blood, taken approximately 27 months after liver transplant. The receptor was derived from a human patient who received a liver transplant. Some T cells could come from the graft donor. The V call is TRBV10-3, the J call TRBJ2-3; 7 bases agree with TRBD1. The CDR3 bases are TGTGTGGACAAAGTTGGCCAGGGGGTTTCAGATACGCAGTATTTT. Protein: CVDKVGQGVSDTQYF.